This entry is about one T cell receptor (beta chain). Its antigen is unidentified. These data come from a study of cytomegalovirus exposure and HLA in healthy donors. Study outcomes and limitations: Within the data, a cluster of highly shared sequence variants was likely a sequencing artifact.

The study ran its PCR with 60 Vbeta and 13 Jbeta primers. As originally analysed: An analysis performed later counted about 80 million unique TCR beta chains (approximately 12 million of them shared). The table came from immunoSEQ multiplex PCR; TCRdb's copy has only in-frame clones and leaves some out. The V and J calls and clone size come from that table; D and trimming were worked out from the DNA. The sample has about 150,000 clones, around 75% seen once. Trimming left V 0 bases short and J 6 bases short, with 15 bases between. Germline assignment: CDR1 SGHRS and CDR2 YFSETQ. The CDR3 sequence is 15 residues long.

Sequencing was performed on PBMCs. This receptor was taken from a male donor in good health and CMV-seronegative. V and J are TRBV5-1 and TRBJ1-2; tentatively, D is TRBD1 (5 bases). CDR3 protein: CASSLDPGLGDGYTF. Written as DNA, the CDR3 is TGCGCCAGCAGCTTGGATCCGGGACTAGGGGATGGCTACACCTTC.